These T cell receptor beta chains were read from a single sample in a study of immune heterogeneity within non-small cell lung tumors. TCRdb itself ran the multiplex PCR reads through MiXCR, one entry per CDR3 protein. The data contain more than 1,500 distinct CDR3 sequences, 30% of them singletons. The sample consisted of lung tumor tissue. These receptors were taken from a woman in her forties or fifties with non-small cell lung cancer. CDR3s leave out the opening cysteine and the closing phenylalanine or tryptophan.

TRBJ1-5 TRBV10-3 AISESQGGDQPQH
TRBJ2-1 TRBV6-2/TRBV6-3 ASSYSGLDRQF
TRBJ1-5 TRBV28 ASRPGQGAYSNQPQH
TRBJ1-2 TRBV3-1 ASSQAASGTQRGYT
TRBJ2-5 TRBV18 ASSPYRGLKETQY
TRBJ2-5 TRBV18 ASSPQPPGHPQETQY
TRBJ1-2 TRBV3-1 ASSLRPGNYGYT
TRBJ2-7 TRBV19 ASSPRAGGPYEQY
TRBJ2-7 TRBV7-9 ASSLWPVGSSYEQY
TRBJ1-1 TRBV27 ASSKEGRGRTEAF
TRBJ2-7 TRBV10-3 AIRGAEIGEQY
TRBJ2-5 TRBV2 ASSEGTQY
TRBJ2-7 TRBV6-2/TRBV6-3 ASRRQVYYEQY
TRBJ2-1 TRBV12-3/TRBV12-4 ASTLGGRGLNEQF
TRBJ2-7 TRBV27 ASSSRLFGGTLEQY